What follows are 11 T cell receptor beta chains derived from one specimen sequenced in a study of beta chain features in type 1 diabetes. TCRB transcripts that were expressed got sequenced, as all of the isolated RNA had been reverse transcribed. Libraries were prepared by immunoSEQ multiplex PCR; TCRdb keeps only in-frame clonotypes and omits some of them. The sample contains 350,000 or so clones, roughly 21% of which appear only once. Sequencing was carried out using naive CD4+ T cells from blood. These receptors were taken from a woman younger than 30 in good health.

This clone came up a few times. The chain couples TRBV7-2 to TRBJ2-3; D is unclear. Germline V CDR1 and CDR2: SGHTA, FQGNSA. The CDR3 runs 14 residues. V gave up 2 bases and J gave up 4 bases, with 10 bases separating them. The CDR3 DNA reads as TGTGCCAGCAGCTTATCCCGGTCCTCAGATACGCAGTATTTT. Translating it yields CASSLSRSSDTQYF.

V and J are TRBV29-1 and TRBJ2-1; 7 positions match TRBD2. V gave up 8 bases and J gave up 15 bases; unmatched junction bases: 37. This CDR3 has 19 amino acids. In germline, CDR1 is SQVTM, CDR2 ANQGSEA. This CDR3 reads CSHIAGVRMTLRPGFLRFF. The CDR3 bases are TGCAGCCATATCGCGGGGGTACGGATGACCCTACGGCCGGGCTTCTTGAGGTTCTTC.

The chain employs TRBV7-2 and TRBJ1-2; D possibly corresponds to TRBD1 (6 bases). The V end was cut by 5 bases, the J end by 0 bases, with 16 bases between. Germline V lookup: CDR1 SGHTA, CDR2 FQGNSA. The CDR3 has 16 amino acids. CDR3: CASSLRTATTNYGYTF. The CDR3 nucleotides are TGTGCCAGCAGCCTACGGACAGCAACGACTAACTATGGCTACACCTTC.

A few counts support this clone. The sample has other DNA sequences that encode this CDR3 too. For the CDR3, the DNA is TGCGCCAGCAGCTTGGAAGCGGGAGGAGGCACAGATACGCAGTATTTT. Its translation is CASSLEAGGGTDTQYF. The genes are TRBV5-1 and TRBJ2-3; 9 nucleotides match TRBD2. J was trimmed by 1 base and V by 0 bases; bases with no gene match: 3. The CDR3 is 16 residues long. Germline loops: CDR1 SGHRS, CDR2 YFSETQ. Together with reference TRBV5-1 and TRBJ2-3, the CDR3 gives the full variable domain: KAGVTQTPRYLIKTRGQQVTLSCSPISGHRSVSWYQQTPGQGLQFLFEYFSETQRNKGNFPGRFSGRQFSNSRSEMNVSTLELGDSALYLCASSLEAGGGTDTQYFGPGTRLTVL.

The sample holds a few counts of this clone. CDR3 bases: TGTGCCAGTAAGACGGGGAGTACTGAAGCTTTCTTT. As protein: CASKTGSTEAFF. V is TRBV19 and J is TRBJ1-1; the D is unclear. The CDR3 covers 12 residues. V was pared by 7 bases and J by 5 bases, with 11 bases between. Germline V gene lookup returns CDR1 LNHDA and CDR2 SQIVND (reference sequence).

This clone was picked up a small number of times. V and J are TRBV2 and TRBJ1-1; tentatively, D is TRBD1 (5 bases). The CDR3 totals 14 residues. CDR1 and CDR2 from the germline V gene are SNHLY and FYNNEI. V was pared by 8 bases and J by 0 bases, with 13 bases between. This CDR3 reads CASRPEGMNTEAFF. The DNA of the CDR3 is TGTGCCAGCCGCCCGGAGGGGATGAACACTGAAGCTTTCTTT.

This clone was recorded a few times. The V and J genes are TRBV6-6 and TRBJ2-3, with TRBD2 matching 12 bases. This CDR3 comprises 16 residues. V was clipped by 2 bases and J by 6 bases; unmatched bases: 6. CDR1 MNHNY and CDR2 SVGAGI come from the germline V gene (reference sequence). CDR3 amino acids: CASSYGLAGGPDTQYF. DNA of the CDR3: TGTGCCAGCAGTTACGGGCTAGCGGGAGGGCCTGATACGCAGTATTTT.

The chain is built from TRBV6-6 and TRBJ1-6; the D is unclear. CDR3 length equals 12 residues. The germline V gene encodes CDR1 MNHNY and CDR2 SVGAGI (reference sequence). The V end lost 10 bases, the J end lost 8 bases, and 12 bases lay between the germline ends. The CDR3 sequence: CATTFLDSPLHF. CDR3 bases: TGTGCCACGACATTCCTCGATTCACCCCTCCACTTT.

This rearrangement joins TRBV30 to TRBJ1-5; 11 bases match TRBD1. J gave up 2 bases and V 2 bases, and 8 bases lay outside the gene matches. The CDR3 sequence is 17 residues long. Germline CDR1 and CDR2: GTSNPN and SVGIG (reference sequence). The CDR3 sequence is CAWSSGQGAGGNQPQHF. CDR3 nucleotide sequence: TGTGCCTGGAGTTCCGGACAGGGGGCCGGAGGCAATCAGCCCCAGCATTTT. Full variable domain (rest looked up from reference TRBV30 and TRBJ1-5): SQTIHQWPATLVQPVGSPLSLECTVEGTSNPNLYWYRQAAGRGLQLLFYSVGIGQISSEVPQNLSASRPQDRQFILSSKKLLLSDSGFYLCAWSSGQGAGGNQPQHFGDGTRLSIL.

This clone was recorded a few times. The genes are TRBV25-1 and TRBJ2-5; D is perhaps TRBD2 (5 bases). From germline, CDR1 is MGHDK and CDR2 SYGVNS. The CDR3 is 15 amino acids. The V and J ends lost 5 bases and 5 bases respectively, with 18 bases between them. CDR3 protein: CASSLYGGKGETQYF. The DNA of the CDR3 is TGTGCCAGCAGTCTGTACGGAGGCAAAGGGGAGACCCAGTACTTC.

This chain links TRBV7-9 with TRBJ2-7; TRBD1 might be the D (6 bases). The CDR3 extends over 15 amino acids. Germline CDR1 is SEHNR and CDR2 is FQNEAQ (reference sequence). Trimming removed 4 bases at V and 3 bases at J, with 16 bases between. Here the CDR3 DNA reads TGTGCCAGCAGCTCCGAACAGGGTCTGGGCTACGAGCAGTACTTC. It specifies CASSSEQGLGYEQYF.